This is a list of T cell receptor beta chains from one sample in a study of blood T cells in healthy people across ages. TCRdb analysed the 5' RACE reads with MiXCR anew, one entry per CDR3 protein. This table has 450,000 to 650,000 distinct CDR3 sequences, around 24% appearing once. These same records also appear under a second study, on T cells of mothers and their children.

The sample was blood. These TCRs come from a boy between 5 and 17 years old in good health. Each CDR3 is given with its conserved first and last residue. Each record gives: V gene, clone size, J gene, D gene, CDR3 DNA, CDR3 protein. D genes are given only for firm matches. Part of the rows lack a size; the others show once, few, many or a class for expanded clones.

V gene: TRBV28
clone size: -
J gene: TRBJ2-7
D gene: TRBD2
CDR3 DNA: TGTGCCAGCAGTTCACTAGCGGGATTCAACTACGAGCAGTACTTC
CDR3 protein: CASSSLAGFNYEQYF

V gene: TRBV28
clone size: -
J gene: TRBJ2-7
D gene: TRBD2
CDR3 DNA: TGTGCCAGCAGTCCTCCCGGGACTAGCGGGAGTATGAGGTCCTACGAGCAGTACTTC
CDR3 protein: CASSPPGTSGSMRSYEQYF

V gene: TRBV4-3
clone size: few
J gene: TRBJ2-2
D gene: TRBD2
CDR3 DNA: TGCGCCAGCAGCCAAGGCGGGGGGGGAAGGAACACCGGGGAGCTGTTTTTT
CDR3 protein: CASSQGGGGRNTGELFF

V gene: TRBV29-1
clone size: -
J gene: TRBJ2-2
D gene: -
CDR3 DNA: TGCAGCATCTCTCCGGGGGGCTCCGGGGAGCTGTTTTTT
CDR3 protein: CSISPGGSGELFF

V gene: TRBV6-1
clone size: few
J gene: TRBJ2-2
D gene: TRBD2
CDR3 DNA: TGTGCCAGCAGCCCTATCACGACTAGCGGGAGTCGGAACACCGGGGAGCTGTTTTTT
CDR3 protein: CASSPITTSGSRNTGELFF

V gene: TRBV5-6
clone size: -
J gene: TRBJ1-2
D gene: TRBD1
CDR3 DNA: TGTGCCAGCAGCGCAGGGGGAAAGTCTAACTATGGCTACACCTTC
CDR3 protein: CASSAGGKSNYGYTF

V gene: TRBV28
clone size: -
J gene: TRBJ2-1
D gene: TRBD2
CDR3 DNA: TGTGCCGGCAGCAGCGGGAGGTCCTCCTACAATGAGCAGTTCTTC
CDR3 protein: CAGSSGRSSYNEQFF

V gene: TRBV25-1
clone size: -
J gene: TRBJ2-3
D gene: TRBD1
CDR3 DNA: TGTGCCAGCAGTGAATACCGAGACAGGGGGCACACAGATACGCAGTATTTT
CDR3 protein: CASSEYRDRGHTDTQYF

V gene: TRBV5-1
clone size: few
J gene: TRBJ2-2
D gene: -
CDR3 DNA: TGCGCCAGCAGGTGGGACATCAACACCGGGGAGCTGTTTTTT
CDR3 protein: CASRWDINTGELFF

V gene: TRBV6-6
clone size: -
J gene: TRBJ1-5
D gene: -
CDR3 DNA: TGTGCCAGCAGTCAACAGCTTAGCAATCAGCCCCAGCATTTT
CDR3 protein: CASSQQLSNQPQHF

V gene: TRBV20-1
clone size: many
J gene: TRBJ2-1
D gene: TRBD2
CDR3 DNA: TGCAGTCGACGACTAGCGGGAGAGCACAATGAGCAGTTCTTC
CDR3 protein: CSRRLAGEHNEQFF

V gene: TRBV13
clone size: few
J gene: TRBJ2-7
D gene: -
CDR3 DNA: TGTGCCAGCAGCACAGGGGGGGCCTACGAGCAGTACTTC
CDR3 protein: CASSTGGAYEQYF

V gene: TRBV18
clone size: -
J gene: TRBJ2-3
D gene: TRBD1
CDR3 DNA: TGTGCCAGCTCACCATCGGGACAGGGGGGTCCGAATACGCAGTATTTT
CDR3 protein: CASSPSGQGGPNTQYF

V gene: TRBV6-5
clone size: -
J gene: TRBJ2-1
D gene: -
CDR3 DNA: TGTGCCAGCAGTACCGGACTTGCCAATGAGCAGTTCTTC
CDR3 protein: CASSTGLANEQFF

V gene: TRBV7-6
clone size: few
J gene: TRBJ2-1
D gene: -
CDR3 DNA: TGTGCCAGCAGCTTAGCGTCGCGGCAAGAGCAGTTCTTC
CDR3 protein: CASSLASRQEQFF

V gene: TRBV7-2
clone size: few
J gene: TRBJ2-7
D gene: TRBD2
CDR3 DNA: TGTGCCAGCAGCTGGACTAGCTCCTACGAGCAGTACTTC
CDR3 protein: CASSWTSSYEQYF

V gene: TRBV6-2/TRBV6-3
clone size: few
J gene: TRBJ2-7
D gene: -
CDR3 DNA: TGTGCCATCCAGCCGGCGGGGCGCTACGAGCAGTACTTC
CDR3 protein: CAIQPAGRYEQYF

V gene: TRBV6-5
clone size: few
J gene: TRBJ1-1
D gene: -
CDR3 DNA: TGTGCCAGCAGCCCCGACGGAGAATCGGCTTTCTTT
CDR3 protein: CASSPDGESAFF

V gene: TRBV20-1
clone size: -
J gene: TRBJ2-7
D gene: -
CDR3 DNA: TGCAGTGCCCAGAAGACGGGCCCCAACGAGCAGTACTTC
CDR3 protein: CSAQKTGPNEQYF

V gene: TRBV9
clone size: few
J gene: TRBJ2-6
D gene: TRBD1
CDR3 DNA: TGTGCCAGCAGCGTAACCGGGACAGGGGGCTCTGGGGCCAACGTCCTGACTTTC
CDR3 protein: CASSVTGTGGSGANVLTF